Each of the 31 T cell receptor beta chains below was sequenced from the same sample in a study of resident and recirculating memory T cells in vitiligo. The repertoire was sequenced with immunoSEQ multiplex PCR; TCRdb's copy has only in-frame clones and lacks some. Among 65,000 to 80,000 clones, about 91% were seen once, and the ten largest hold approximately 5.4%. Sequencing was carried out using blood. The receptors come from a male donor with vitiligo.

The chain recombines TRBV7-2 with TRBJ1-4, with 7 nucleotides matching TRBD1. Germline values: CDR1 SGHTA, CDR2 FQGNSA. This CDR3 comprises 14 residues. Trimming took 3 bases from V and 8 from J; bases not matched to a gene: 6. CDR3 sequence (DNA): TGTGCCAGCAGCTTCGTCAGGGGGAACGAAAAACTGTTTTTT. Amino acids: CASSFVRGNEKLFF.

The rearrangement links TRBV18 to TRBJ1-2, with 8 bases identical to TRBD1. CDR3 length: 15 residues. V shed 6 bases and J 7 bases; nucleotides not matched to a gene: 13. Germline loops: CDR1 KGHSH, CDR2 LQKENI. CDR3 DNA: TGTGCCAGCTCCGGGCCGCAGGGGGCTAGTGGTGGCTACACCTTC. Its translation is CASSGPQGASGGYTF.

In its sample, this clone was seen a few times. This sequence joins TRBV29-1 and TRBJ1-1; possible D gene TRBD1, 6 bases. Germline assignment: CDR1 SQVTM and CDR2 ANQGSEA. V was pared by 5 bases and J by 0 bases, with 16 bases between. The CDR3 is 15 amino acids. DNA of the CDR3: TGCAGCGTTTCACAGGGATGGGGTATGAACACTGAAGCTTTCTTT. Protein sequence: CSVSQGWGMNTEAFF.

The chain recombines TRBV6-7 with TRBJ2-5; 9 nucleotides match TRBD2. The J call could be wrong; TRBJ2-7 is a better fit for the DNA end. TRBV6-7 is an ORF; its function is uncertain. The CDR3 sequence is 14 residues long. The CDR3 loop is CASRTAVAGAEQYF. The CDR3 nucleotides are TGTGCCAGCAGGACTGCAGTAGCGGGAGCCGAGCAGTACTTC.

J is TRBJ2-7 and V is TRBV27; D may be TRBD2 (7 bases). Per the germline V gene, CDR1 is MNHEY and CDR2 is SMNVEV (reference sequence). The CDR3 has 18 amino acids. Trimming took 3 bases from V and 2 from J, leaving 23 bases between them. CDR3 nucleotide sequence: TGTGCCAGCAGTTTTACGCGTCGGGGGGCCGGGGGAGCCTACGAGCAGTACTTC. Encoded protein: CASSFTRRGAGGAYEQYF.

CDR3 bases: TGCGCCAGCAGCTTGGAAGGAGGGGGCATTGAAGCTTTCTTT. Translated: CASSLEGGGIEAFF. V gene TRBV5-1 combines with J gene TRBJ1-1; 7 bases are shared with TRBD1. The germline gives CDR1 SGHRS, CDR2 YFSETQ. The CDR3 totals 14 residues. V lost 0 bases and J lost 7; bases outside the gene matches: 6.

The chain combines TRBV19 with TRBJ1-3, with no clear D. CDR3 size: 14 residues. CDR1 LNHDA and CDR2 SQIVND come from the germline V gene (reference sequence). Trimming left V 7 bases short and J 0 bases short, with 10 bases between. CDR3: CASNEGSSGNTIYF. In DNA, the CDR3 is TGTGCCAGTAATGAGGGAAGCTCTGGAAACACCATATATTTT.

The chain links TRBV11-1 to TRBJ1-1; weak D call: TRBD1 (5 bases). The CDR3 sequence is 14 residues long. The V gene lost 3 bases and the J gene lost 5 bases, with 13 bases spanning the gap. Germline CDR1 reads SGHAT; CDR2 reads FQDESV (reference sequence). The CDR3 is CASSLGRGGTEAFF. CDR3 coding DNA: TGTGCCAGCAGCTTGGGTAGGGGAGGAACTGAAGCTTTCTTT.

Here the CDR3 DNA reads TGTGCCAGCAGCTTGGAACTCAAAGAGACCCAGTACTTC. It yields the protein CASSLELKETQYF. The genes are TRBV5-6 and TRBJ2-5; D is uncertain. The V gene's germline CDR1 is SGHDT and CDR2 YYEEEE. V lost 0 bases and J 3 bases, leaving 6 bases between the germline ends. CDR3 length: 13 residues.

The V gene is TRBV11-2, the J gene TRBJ2-3, with 12 nucleotides matching TRBD2. CDR1 is SGHAT, CDR2 FQNNGV, per germline. With V trimmed by 4 bases and J by 6 bases, 8 bases remained unmatched. This CDR3 is 16 amino acids long. The CDR3 coding sequence is TGTGCCAGCAGCTCGCATCCTAGCGGGAGGGTGGATACGCAGTATTTT. The encoded protein is CASSSHPSGRVDTQYF.

This clone was counted a single time. The chain combines TRBV5-1 with TRBJ1-1; TRBD1 matches 8 bases. J was trimmed by 4 bases and V by 4 bases; bases with no gene match: 15. Germline V gene lookup returns CDR1 SGHRS and CDR2 YFSETQ. The CDR3 extends over 17 amino acids. The CDR3 loop reads CASSPGVQGARGTEAFF. CDR3 nucleotide sequence: TGCGCCAGCAGCCCGGGCGTGCAGGGGGCGCGTGGCACTGAAGCTTTCTTT. The variable domain in full, with the rest retrieved from reference TRBV5-1 and TRBJ1-1, is KAGVTQTPRYLIKTRGQQVTLSCSPISGHRSVSWYQQTPGQGLQFLFEYFSETQRNKGNFPGRFSGRQFSNSRSEMNVSTLELGDSALYLCASSPGVQGARGTEAFFGQGTRLTVV.

The chain has TRBV5-1 and TRBJ2-3; 9 bases are a match to TRBD1. The CDR3 runs 14 residues. The V segment lost 3 bases and the J segment 6 bases; nucleotides outside the gene matches: 5. The germline gives CDR1 SGHRS, CDR2 YFSETQ. The CDR3 region has the DNA TGCGCCAGCAGCTCGGAACAGGGGGCGGATACGCAGTATTTT. It is translated as CASSSEQGADTQYF.

The genes are TRBV7-8 and TRBJ2-7, with 11 positions matching TRBD2. The germline V gene has CDR1 SGHVS and CDR2 FQNEAQ. This CDR3 contains 17 residues. Trimming cost V 5 bases and J 2 bases; bases outside gene matches: 11. The CDR3 is CASSPLAGGRIAYEQYF. The CDR3 coding sequence is TGTGCCAGCAGCCCCTTAGCGGGAGGGAGGATTGCCTACGAGCAGTACTTC.

This clone has only one observation. This rearrangement joins TRBV27 to TRBJ2-2, with 9 bases matching TRBD1. CDR1 and CDR2 from the germline V gene are MNHEY and SMNVEV (reference sequence). V trimming: 8 bases; J trimming: 7 bases; junction bases outside the gene matches: 8. The CDR3 has 14 residues. For the CDR3, the DNA is TGTGCCAGCGGTACCGGGACAGGGTACGGGGAGCTGTTTTTT. This gives the protein CASGTGTGYGELFF.

The CDR3 DNA reads as TGTGCCAGCAGCCTTAGGACAGCCGTAGCCACAGATACGCAGTATTTT. Protein: CASSLRTAVATDTQYF. The chain links TRBV9 to TRBJ2-3; maybe TRBD1 (6 bases). The ends were cut back, 4 bases at V and 2 bases at J, with 17 bases in the middle. The CDR3 totals 16 residues. Germline V lookup: CDR1 SGDLS, CDR2 YYNGEE.

This chain's CDR3 is CASSLGGLAGTTDTQYF. CDR3 nucleotides: TGTGCCAGCAGCTTAGGGGGACTAGCGGGCACCACAGATACGCAGTATTTT. V gene TRBV11-3 combines with J gene TRBJ2-3, with 12 bases lining up with TRBD2. J lost 2 bases, V lost 1 base, and 4 bases had no gene match. This CDR3 contains 17 residues. Germline CDR1 and CDR2: SGHNT and YENEEA.

V is TRBV7-3 and J is TRBJ2-6; D gene uncertain. The germline gives CDR1 SGHTA, CDR2 FQGTGA. This CDR3 spans 16 amino acids. V lost 3 bases to trimming and J lost 0 bases, with 9 bases between them. The CDR3: CASSFRESSGANVLTF. The CDR3 coding sequence is TGTGCCAGCAGCTTCCGCGAAAGCTCTGGGGCCAACGTCCTGACTTTC.

The chain combines TRBV4-3 with TRBJ2-3; unclear D gene. Trimming removed 0 bases from V and 0 bases from J, with 7 bases in between. The germline V gene encodes CDR1 LGHNA and CDR2 YSLEER. There are 15 residues in the CDR3. The CDR3 region is CASSQDPGSTDTQYF. In DNA form, the CDR3 reads TGCGCCAGCAGCCAAGATCCAGGAAGCACAGATACGCAGTATTTT.

This chain links TRBV28 with TRBJ2-1; 9 positions match TRBD1. Germline V lookup: CDR1 MDHEN, CDR2 SYDVKM. The CDR3 sequence is 14 residues long. Unmatched junction bases numbered 2, after V lost 1 base and J lost 7 bases. DNA for the CDR3: TGTGCCAGCAGTTTATCCGGGACAGGGAATGAGCAGTTCTTC. Amino acid sequence: CASSLSGTGNEQFF.

The J gene is TRBJ2-3, the V gene TRBV19; TRBD1 matches at 7 bases. Germline values: CDR1 LNHDA, CDR2 SQIVND (reference sequence). This CDR3 is built from 15 residues. J gave up 2 bases and V 7 bases, and 9 bases lay outside the gene matches. In nucleotides, the CDR3 is TGTGCCAGTAATCTAGGACAGGATAACACAGATACGCAGTATTTT. Its translation is CASNLGQDNTDTQYF.

CDR3 loop: CASSSWGPSNQPQHF. CDR3 bases: TGTGCCAGTAGTAGCTGGGGCCCTAGCAATCAGCCCCAGCATTTT. The chain is built from TRBV19 and TRBJ1-5, with D maybe TRBD1 (5 bases). The V gene lost 4 bases and the J gene lost 0 bases, with 10 bases spanning the gap. The length of the CDR3 is 15 residues. Germline CDR1 and CDR2: LNHDA and SQIVND (reference sequence).

The genes are TRBV6-5 and TRBJ2-5; the D gene is possibly TRBD1 (5 bases). CDR1 and CDR2 (germline): MNHEY, SVGAGI. V was pared by 7 bases and J by 0 bases, with 9 bases between. The CDR3 has 13 residues. This CDR3 reads CASTATDQETQYF. CDR3 coding DNA: TGTGCCAGCACCGCGACAGACCAAGAGACCCAGTACTTC.

This chain links TRBV6-1 with TRBJ1-1; possibly TRBD1 for D (6 bases). This CDR3 is built from 13 residues. Trimming removed 6 bases from V and 4 bases from J, with 12 bases in between. Germline-derived CDR1 and CDR2 are MNHNS and SASEGT. This CDR3 is CASSHRDVTEAFF. DNA for the CDR3: TGTGCCAGCAGCCACAGGGACGTCACTGAAGCTTTCTTT.

The CDR3 bases are TGTGCCAGTAATCACCCTAGCGGGCTTTCAGATACGCAGTATTTT. Its protein product is CASNHPSGLSDTQYF. The chain recombines TRBV19 with TRBJ2-3; the match to TRBD2 covers 8 bases. The CDR3 runs 15 residues. In germline, CDR1 is LNHDA, CDR2 SQIVND (reference sequence). The V and J ends lost 7 bases and 4 bases, in that order; junction bases with no gene match: 10.

DNA of the CDR3: TGTGCCAGTCGGACAGGGGGCAGTAGCAATCAGCCCCAGCATTTT. This translates into CASRTGGSSNQPQHF. The rearrangement joins TRBV28 to TRBJ1-5; 11 bases map to TRBD1. The trim removed 9 bases at V and 0 bases at J, leaving 4 bases unmatched. This CDR3 spans 15 amino acids. Germline CDR1 is MDHEN and CDR2 is SYDVKM.

This clone came up once. V and J are TRBV5-6 and TRBJ2-5; D might be TRBD2 (5 bases). This CDR3 comprises 14 residues. CDR1 SGHDT and CDR2 YYEEEE come from the germline V gene. Trimming left V 0 bases short and J 5 bases short, with 11 bases between. For the CDR3, the DNA is TGTGCCAGCAGCTTGGGACAAGGCGGGGAGACCCAGTACTTC. It codes for CASSLGQGGETQYF. The full variable domain, in which reference TRBV5-6 and TRBJ2-5 provide the parts outside the CDR3, is DAGVTQSPTHLIKTRGQQVTLRCSPKSGHDTVSWYQQALGQGPQFIFQYYEEEERQRGNFPDRFSGHQFPNYSSELNVNALLLGDSALYLCASSLGQGGETQYFGPGTRLLVL.

The J gene is TRBJ2-5, the V gene TRBV19; TRBD2 agrees at 10 bases. J gave up 5 bases and V 5 bases, and 8 bases lay outside the gene matches. CDR1 and CDR2 from the germline V gene are LNHDA and SQIVND (reference sequence). The CDR3 runs to 15 residues. CDR3 in amino acids: CASSAGLAVGETQYF. CDR3 in DNA: TGTGCCAGTAGTGCTGGACTAGCGGTTGGGGAGACCCAGTACTTC.

The rearrangement joins TRBV6-5 to TRBJ2-4; D is unclear. The V end was cut by 5 bases, the J end by 7 bases, with 12 bases between. CDR1 is MNHEY and CDR2 is SVGAGI in the germline V gene. The length of the CDR3 is 13 residues. The CDR3 loop reads CASSQQMRNIQYF. The DNA of the CDR3 is TGTGCCAGCAGTCAGCAAATGAGGAACATTCAGTACTTC.

This clone was seen more than once but under ten times. The V call is TRBV6-5, the J call TRBJ2-1; 7 bases line up with TRBD1. The J segment lost 6 bases and the V segment lost 6 bases, leaving 2 bases of the junction unmatched. The length of the CDR3 is 12 residues. The germline CDR1 and CDR2 sequences are MNHEY and SVGAGI. The CDR3 DNA reads as TGTGCCAGCAGGGGACAGCGCAATGAGCAGTTCTTC. Its translation: CASRGQRNEQFF.

The chain employs TRBV7-7 and TRBJ2-5; maybe TRBD2 (5 bases). V lost 5 bases to trimming and J lost 1 base, with 14 bases between them. CDR3 length equals 15 residues. Germline V gives CDR1 SSHAT, CDR2 FNYEAQ (reference sequence). The CDR3 DNA is TGTGCCAGCAGCCCGGGGTTGGCTAGCCAAGAGACCCAGTACTTC. It specifies CASSPGLASQETQYF. The whole variable domain, remainder taken from reference TRBV7-7 and TRBJ2-5, is GAGVSQSPRYKVTKRGQDVTLRCDPISSHATLYWYQQALGQGPEFLTYFNYEAQPDKSGLPSDRFSAERPEGSISTLTIQRTEQRDSAMYRCASSPGLASQETQYFGPGTRLLVL.

The CDR3 sequence is CASRHTGGNRYFGANVLTF. The CDR3 DNA reads as TGCGCCAGCAGACATACAGGGGGAAACCGGTACTTTGGGGCCAACGTCCTGACTTTC. The J gene is TRBJ2-6, the V gene TRBV4-1; 8 bases fit TRBD1. Trimming at V came to 6 bases and at J to 3 bases, leaving 16 bases not matched to a gene. The CDR3 sequence is 19 residues long. Germline-derived CDR1 and CDR2 are MGHRA and YSYEKL.